This T cell receptor (beta chain) was sequenced in a study of T cell clones after liver transplantation. About the study: TCRbeta sequencing after a pre-transplant mixed lymphocyte reaction identified graft-donor-reactive clones, later tracked in post-transplant blood. As an antigen-independent comparator, third-party-reactive TCRbeta sequences came from pre-transplant mixed lymphocyte reactions. Apart from three HCV-positive recipients, transplants were for non-autoimmune, non-viral reasons. At least one year of complete immunosuppression withdrawal without enzymes over twice normal defined tolerance.

Per the germline V gene, CDR1 is GTSNPN and CDR2 is SVGIG (reference sequence). Trimming left V 4 bases short and J 8 bases short, with 14 bases between. The CDR3 runs to 12 residues. Only in-frame clones appear in the TCRdb table, and some are missing; sequencing was by immunoSEQ multiplex PCR. This sample has some 6,000 clones, with 70% to 80% found just once. This clonotype originated in a human patient who received a liver transplant. Certain T cells may be donor cells from the graft. This chain links TRBV30 with TRBJ1-2; no definite D call. This specimen consisted of CD8+ T cells from blood, obtained approximately 3.5 years after liver transplant. CDR3 bases: TGTGCCTGGATAGGTGGTAGAGGCGGCTACACCTTC. Encoded protein: CAWIGGRGGYTF.